This TCR beta chain derives from a study of T-cell reconstitution after alpha-beta-depleted transplantation in children. CDR3 size: 14 residues. V shed 5 bases, J shed 5 bases, and the junction held 5 bases outside the gene matches. The germline V gene encodes CDR1 SGHRS and CDR2 YFSETQ. As it was prepared, the TCRbeta library received unique molecular identifiers. TCRdb reprocessed the PCR reads via MiXCR and lists one record per CDR3 protein. The sample lists about 420,000 distinct CDR3 sequences, 11% occurring once. The sample holds many counts of this clonotype. The V call is TRBV5-1, the J call TRBJ2-1, with 9 nucleotides matching TRBD2. This TCR was sampled from a human donor who donated a stem cell graft to a child with acute myeloid leukemia. Here the sequenced sample was PBMCs from the stem cell graft donor, taken from the stem cell graft. In DNA, the CDR3 is TGCGCCAGCAGTGCGGGGGGGCCCGACAATGAGCAGTTCTTC. Encoded protein: CASSAGGPDNEQFF.